Listed below are T cell receptor beta chains from one sample, sequenced in a study of T cell responses to AZD1222 COVID-19 vaccine. Here immunoSEQ multiplex PCR was the method, and the copy in TCRdb shows in-frame clones only, minus some. This sample has more than 110,000 clones, with 90% to 95% found just once. The specimen was peripheral blood, collected 28 days after the second AZD1222 dose. Every receptor here comes from an adult who received the AZD1222 COVID-19 vaccine. Each CDR3 is given with its conserved first and last residue. D genes are given only for firm matches. Clone size is shown for a subset of rows, as once, few, many or a class of expanded clone.

v_call	clone_size	j_call	d_call	cdr3_aa	cdr3_nt
TRBV2	NA	TRBJ1-5	NA	CASSEGFRRFGDQPQHF	TGTGCCAGCAGTGAGGGCTTTCGCAGGTTCGGGGATCAGCCCCAGCATTTT
TRBV28	NA	TRBJ1-2	NA	CASQPQFQGYTF	TGTGCCAGCCAACCTCAGTTCCAGGGCTACACCTTC
TRBV2	NA	TRBJ2-7	TRBD2	CASSSGRGLEQYF	TGTGCCAGTAGTAGCGGGAGGGGTCTCGAGCAGTACTTC
TRBV25-1	NA	TRBJ2-1	NA	CASSALEGEHEQFF	TGTGCCAGCAGTGCTTTGGAGGGGGAACATGAGCAGTTCTTC
TRBV9	NA	TRBJ1-3	TRBD1	CASSVQGAGNTIYF	TGTGCCAGCAGCGTACAGGGGGCTGGAAACACCATATATTTT
TRBV27	NA	TRBJ2-7	TRBD2	CASSPGLAGAEQYF	TGTGCCAGCAGTCCGGGACTAGCGGGAGCCGAGCAGTACTTC
TRBV29-1	NA	TRBJ1-2	NA	CSVEWVGAGGYTF	TGCAGCGTTGAATGGGTAGGGGCTGGAGGCTACACCTTC
TRBV19	NA	TRBJ1-4	NA	CASQNPGGDSGEKLFF	TGTGCCAGCCAAAACCCCGGGGGTGATTCAGGGGAAAAACTGTTTTTT
TRBV6-5	NA	TRBJ1-2	NA	CASSTSGVAYYGYTF	TGTGCCAGCAGTACCTCAGGGGTGGCTTACTATGGCTACACCTTC
TRBV10-1	NA	TRBJ2-2	TRBD1	CASSELSTGTGELFF	TGCGCCAGCAGTGAATTATCGACAGGGACCGGGGAGCTGTTTTTT
TRBV20-1	NA	TRBJ2-3	NA	CGPRTDTQYF	TGCGGTCCACGCACAGATACGCAGTATTTT
TRBV3-1/TRBV3-2	NA	TRBJ1-6	NA	CASSLLWTANNSPLHF	TGTGCCAGCAGCCTACTCTGGACCGCCAATAATTCACCCCTCCACTTT
TRBV6-5	NA	TRBJ2-7	NA	CASSSVRAGIYEQYF	TGTGCCAGCAGCTCGGTGAGGGCGGGGATCTACGAGCAGTACTTC
TRBV28	NA	TRBJ2-7	NA	CASSFLQGWYEQYF	TGTGCCAGCAGTTTTCTCCAGGGGTGGTACGAGCAGTACTTC
TRBV5-1	NA	TRBJ1-1	TRBD1	CASSSLGQGANTEAFF	TGCGCCAGCAGCTCCCTTGGACAGGGGGCGAACACTGAAGCTTTCTTT
TRBV18	once	TRBJ1-1	TRBD1	CASSPLIGRGSPEAFF	TGTGCCAGCTCACCACTTATAGGCAGGGGGTCGCCTGAAGCTTTCTTT
TRBV4-1	once	TRBJ1-5	NA	CASSQDGPNSNSNQPQHF	TGCGCCAGCAGCCAAGATGGTCCAAACAGCAATAGCAATCAGCCCCAGCATTTT
TRBV6-1	NA	TRBJ2-3	TRBD2	CASSEERGSRDTQYF	TGTGCCAGCAGTGAAGAGCGGGGGAGCCGGGATACGCAGTATTTT
TRBV5-6	NA	TRBJ2-7	TRBD2	CASSLARLAGISYEQYF	TGTGCCAGCAGCTTGGCCAGGCTAGCGGGGATCTCCTACGAGCAGTACTTC
TRBV15	NA	TRBJ2-7	TRBD2	CATSRDLTGLAGGEQYF	TGTGCCACCAGCAGAGACCTAACGGGACTAGCGGGAGGAGAGCAGTACTTC
TRBV28	once	TRBJ1-1	NA	CASSRQVGAFF	TGTGCCAGCAGCAGACAGGTGGGGGCTTTCTTT
TRBV7-2	NA	TRBJ2-7	NA	CASAPGGAVNEQYF	TGTGCCAGCGCGCCTGGTGGGGCAGTCAACGAGCAGTACTTC
TRBV6-5	NA	TRBJ1-5	TRBD1	CAMGQGSYSNQPQHF	TGTGCCATGGGACAGGGCTCGTATAGCAATCAGCCCCAGCATTTT
TRBV6-4	once	TRBJ2-6	NA	CASSTSSGANVLTF	TGTGCCAGCAGTACCAGCTCTGGGGCCAACGTCCTGACTTTC
TRBV6-5	NA	TRBJ1-1	TRBD1	CASHRGVNTEAFF	TGTGCCAGCCACAGGGGTGTGAACACTGAAGCTTTCTTT
TRBV4-3	NA	TRBJ2-7	TRBD1	CASSQDWTGTYEQYF	TGCGCCAGCAGCCAAGACTGGACAGGGACCTACGAGCAGTACTTC
TRBV2	NA	TRBJ1-1	NA	CASSLTVNTEAFF	TGTGCCAGCAGTCTAACAGTGAACACTGAAGCTTTCTTT
TRBV6-2/TRBV6-3	once	TRBJ1-1	NA	CASSYRSYTEAFF	TGTGCCAGCAGTTACCGCTCGTACACTGAAGCTTTCTTT
TRBV6-5	once	TRBJ1-3	TRBD1	CASSRTGNGNTIYF	TGTGCCAGCAGTCGGACAGGGAACGGAAACACCATATATTTT
TRBV28	NA	TRBJ1-5	NA	CASSSRDGSNQPQHF	TGTGCCAGCAGTTCTCGAGACGGAAGCAATCAGCCCCAGCATTTT
TRBV28	NA	TRBJ2-1	NA	CASSFGRRIEQFF	TGTGCCAGCAGTTTTGGGAGAAGAATTGAGCAGTTCTTC
TRBV6-5	few	TRBJ2-7	NA	CASSRAGASYEQYF	TGTGCCAGCAGTCGGGCGGGGGCCTCCTACGAGCAGTACTTC
TRBV19	once	TRBJ1-2	TRBD1	CASSLLRTGVYGYTF	TGTGCCAGTAGCCTACTTCGGACAGGGGTGTATGGCTACACCTTC
TRBV4-2	NA	TRBJ1-5	NA	CASSQGGAYNQPQHF	TGTGCCAGCAGCCAAGGGGGGGCCTATAATCAGCCCCAGCATTTT
TRBV6-5	NA	TRBJ2-1	NA	CASRPSRGDNEQFF	TGTGCCAGCAGACCCTCCCGCGGAGACAATGAGCAGTTCTTC
TRBV30	NA	TRBJ2-7	NA	CAWRETGSYEQYF	TGTGCCTGGAGGGAGACTGGGTCCTACGAGCAGTACTTC
TRBV9	NA	TRBJ1-6	TRBD1	CASSVGTAYNSPPHF	TGTGCCAGCAGCGTCGGGACAGCCTATAATTCACCCCCCCACTTT
TRBV19	NA	TRBJ1-5	NA	CASRGAGPYSNQPQHF	TGTGCCAGTCGTGGGGCGGGGCCGTATAGCAATCAGCCCCAGCATTTT
TRBV9	NA	TRBJ1-5	NA	CASSVGEGWQPQHF	TGTGCCAGCAGCGTAGGTGAGGGATGGCAGCCCCAGCATTTT
TRBV28	NA	TRBJ1-2	NA	CASTPGREVGYTF	TGTGCCAGCACCCCGGGACGGGAAGTCGGCTACACCTTC
TRBV20-1	NA	TRBJ1-1	NA	CSALAGFEAFF	TGCAGTGCCCTTGCGGGGTTTGAAGCTTTCTTT
TRBV28	NA	TRBJ1-5	NA	CASRSLNQPQHF	TGTGCCAGCAGGTCACTTAATCAGCCCCAGCATTTT
TRBV2	NA	TRBJ2-5	TRBD2	CASSRRLAGWETQYF	TGTGCCAGCAGTAGAAGACTAGCGGGGTGGGAGACCCAGTACTTC
TRBV28	NA	TRBJ1-6	NA	CASTPGGAGNSPLHF	TGTGCCAGCACTCCCGGCGGGGCTGGTAATTCACCCCTCCACTTT
TRBV28	NA	TRBJ1-1	TRBD1	CASRWTGVNTEAFF	TGTGCCAGCAGATGGACAGGAGTAAACACTGAAGCTTTCTTT
TRBV6-5	NA	TRBJ2-7	NA	CASRNLQCYYEQYF	TGTGCCAGCAGGAATCTACAGTGCTACTACGAGCAGTACTTC
TRBV7-8	NA	TRBJ2-2	TRBD2	CASSLRLAGTGELFF	TGTGCCAGCAGCTTAAGACTAGCGGGTACCGGGGAGCTGTTTTTT
TRBV7-9	once	TRBJ1-2	NA	CASSPTVAHF	TGTGCCAGCAGCCCGACAGTGGCTCACTTC
TRBV30	NA	TRBJ1-4	TRBD1	CAWSVRLTGVNEKLFF	TGTGCCTGGAGTGTACGGCTAACAGGGGTGAATGAAAAACTGTTTTTT
TRBV4-2	NA	TRBJ2-7	TRBD2	CASSQEGGAGGFHEQYF	TGTGCCAGCAGCCAAGAAGGAGGTGCGGGAGGGTTCCACGAGCAGTACTTC
TRBV6-5	NA	TRBJ1-6	NA	CASRYREDGSPLHF	TGTGCCAGCAGGTACAGGGAGGACGGTTCACCCCTCCACTTT
TRBV6-5	NA	TRBJ1-4	NA	CASSLVTDEKLFF	TGTGCCAGCAGTTTAGTAACTGATGAAAAACTGTTTTTT
TRBV19	NA	TRBJ2-1	TRBD1	CASGLTGSNEQFF	TGTGCCAGTGGCTTGACAGGGTCCAATGAGCAGTTCTTC
TRBV10-3	NA	TRBJ1-1	NA	CAIRRFPMNTEAFF	TGTGCCATCAGGCGTTTCCCTATGAACACTGAAGCTTTCTTT
TRBV4-2	once	TRBJ1-1	NA	CASSRFSAGVTEAFF	TGTGCCAGCAGCCGATTCTCGGCAGGGGTCACTGAAGCTTTCTTT
TRBV5-1	NA	TRBJ2-1	TRBD1	CASSLARGPLLEQFF	TGCGCCAGCAGCTTGGCCAGGGGGCCCCTTCTTGAGCAGTTCTTC
TRBV5-1	once	TRBJ2-7	NA	CASSSRDLNEQYF	TGCGCCAGCAGCAGCCGGGACTTGAACGAGCAGTACTTC
TRBV7-9	once	TRBJ2-7	TRBD1	CASSLGSPGQGYEQYF	TGTGCCAGCAGCTTAGGATCCCCGGGACAGGGCTACGAGCAGTACTTC